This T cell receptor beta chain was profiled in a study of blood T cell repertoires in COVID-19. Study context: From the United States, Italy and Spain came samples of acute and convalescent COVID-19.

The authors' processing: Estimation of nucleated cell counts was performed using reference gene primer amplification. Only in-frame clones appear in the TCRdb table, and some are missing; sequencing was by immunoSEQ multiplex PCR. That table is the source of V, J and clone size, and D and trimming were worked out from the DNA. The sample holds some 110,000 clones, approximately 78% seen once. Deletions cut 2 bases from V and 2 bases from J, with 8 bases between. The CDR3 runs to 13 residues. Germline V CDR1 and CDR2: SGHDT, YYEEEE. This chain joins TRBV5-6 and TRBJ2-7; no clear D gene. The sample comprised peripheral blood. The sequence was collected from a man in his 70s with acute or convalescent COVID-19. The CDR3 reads CASSLTSTYEQYF. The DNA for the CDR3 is TGTGCCAGCAGCTTAACTTCCACCTACGAGCAGTACTTC.